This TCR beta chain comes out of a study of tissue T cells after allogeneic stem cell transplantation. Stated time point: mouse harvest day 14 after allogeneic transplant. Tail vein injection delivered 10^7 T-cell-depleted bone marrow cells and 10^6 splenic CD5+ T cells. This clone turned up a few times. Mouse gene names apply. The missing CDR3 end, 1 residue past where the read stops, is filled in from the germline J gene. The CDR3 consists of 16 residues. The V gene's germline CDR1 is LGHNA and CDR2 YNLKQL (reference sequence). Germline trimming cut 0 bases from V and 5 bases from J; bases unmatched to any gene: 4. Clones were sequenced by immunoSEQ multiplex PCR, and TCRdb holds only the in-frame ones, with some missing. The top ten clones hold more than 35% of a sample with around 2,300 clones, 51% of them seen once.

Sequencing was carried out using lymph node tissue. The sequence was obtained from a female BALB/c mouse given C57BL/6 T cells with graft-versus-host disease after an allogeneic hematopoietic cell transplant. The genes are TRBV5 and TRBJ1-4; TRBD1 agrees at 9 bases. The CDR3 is CASSQEVGQGNERLFF. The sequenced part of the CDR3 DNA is TGTGCCAGCAGCCAAGAGGTGGGACAGGGAAACGAAAGATTATTT.